This TCR beta chain was observed in a study of OX40 agonist ivuxolimab in advanced cancers. This clone has only one observation. The antigen is not known. Germline CDR1 reads GTSNPN; CDR2 reads SVGIG (reference sequence). The CDR3 sequence is 12 residues long. The V gene lost 2 bases and the J gene lost 0 bases, with 4 bases spanning the gap. Profiling relied on immunoSEQ multiplex PCR, and the TCRdb table lists in-frame clones only, not all of them. The table shows approximately 82,000 clones, with approximately 92% occurring only once. General study points: Also present in some nonresponders was a low level of normalized T-cell clonal expansion.

This TCR came from an adult with an advanced solid tumor such as melanoma, head and neck, liver or kidney cancer. This specimen was CD4+ or CD8+ T cells sorted from blood, taken in a trial of the OX40 agonist ivuxolimab. The J gene is TRBJ1-2, the V gene TRBV30; no reliable D call. This chain's CDR3 is CAWSSTNYGYTF. The CDR3 DNA reads as TGTGCCTGGAGTTCAACTAACTATGGCTACACCTTC.